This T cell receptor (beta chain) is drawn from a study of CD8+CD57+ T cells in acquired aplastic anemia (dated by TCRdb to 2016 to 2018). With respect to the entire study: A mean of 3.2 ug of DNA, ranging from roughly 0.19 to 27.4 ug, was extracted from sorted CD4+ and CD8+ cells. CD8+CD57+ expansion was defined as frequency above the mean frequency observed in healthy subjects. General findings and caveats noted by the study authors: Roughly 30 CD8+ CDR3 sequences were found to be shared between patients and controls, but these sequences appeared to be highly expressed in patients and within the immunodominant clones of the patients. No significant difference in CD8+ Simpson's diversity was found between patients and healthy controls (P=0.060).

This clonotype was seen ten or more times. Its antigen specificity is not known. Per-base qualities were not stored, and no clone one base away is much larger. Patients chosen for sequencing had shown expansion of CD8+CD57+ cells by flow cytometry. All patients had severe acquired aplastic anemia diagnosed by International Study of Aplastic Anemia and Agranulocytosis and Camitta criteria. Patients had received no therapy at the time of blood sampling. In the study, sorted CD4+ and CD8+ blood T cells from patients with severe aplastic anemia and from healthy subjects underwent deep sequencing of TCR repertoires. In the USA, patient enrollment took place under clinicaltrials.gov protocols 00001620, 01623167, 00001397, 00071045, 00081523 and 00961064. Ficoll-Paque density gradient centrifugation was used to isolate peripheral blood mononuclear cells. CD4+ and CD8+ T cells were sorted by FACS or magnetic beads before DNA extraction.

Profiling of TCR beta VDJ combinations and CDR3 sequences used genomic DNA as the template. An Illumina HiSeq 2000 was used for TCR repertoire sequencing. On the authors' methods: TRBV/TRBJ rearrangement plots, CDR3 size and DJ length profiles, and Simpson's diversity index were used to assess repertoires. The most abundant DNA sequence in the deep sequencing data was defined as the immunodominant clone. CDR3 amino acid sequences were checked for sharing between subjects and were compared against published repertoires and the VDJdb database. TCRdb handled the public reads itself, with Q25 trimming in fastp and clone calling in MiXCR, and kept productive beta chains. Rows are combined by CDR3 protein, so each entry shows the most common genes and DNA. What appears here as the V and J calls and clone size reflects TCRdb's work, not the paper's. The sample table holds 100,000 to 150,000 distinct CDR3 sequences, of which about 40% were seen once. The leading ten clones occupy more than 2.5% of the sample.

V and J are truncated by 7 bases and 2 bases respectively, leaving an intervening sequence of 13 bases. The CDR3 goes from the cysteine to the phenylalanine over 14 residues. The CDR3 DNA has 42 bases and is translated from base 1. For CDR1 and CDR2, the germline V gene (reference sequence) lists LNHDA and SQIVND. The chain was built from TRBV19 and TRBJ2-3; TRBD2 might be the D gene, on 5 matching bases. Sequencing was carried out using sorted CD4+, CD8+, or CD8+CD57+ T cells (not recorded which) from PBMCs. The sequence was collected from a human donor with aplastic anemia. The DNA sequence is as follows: TGTGCCAGTAATCGATTAGGACTCACAGATACGCAGTATTTT. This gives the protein CASNRLGLTDTQYF.